The next 9 T cell receptor beta chains were all read from a single sample in a study of blood T cell repertoires in COVID-19. TCRdb's table, derived via immunoSEQ multiplex PCR, lists solely in-frame clones and lacks some. The sample shows more than 200,000 clones, about nine tenths of them seen only once. Sequencing was performed on PBMCs or T cells enriched from blood (not recorded which). These receptors were obtained from a man aged 40-50 years who had recovered from COVID-19.

V and J are TRBV7-6 and TRBJ2-7; 11 bases align to TRBD2. J was trimmed by 0 bases and V by 5 bases; bases with no gene match: 9. This CDR3 is 17 amino acids long. In germline, CDR1 is SGHVS, CDR2 FNYEAQ. CDR3 residues: CASSPGTSGYISYEQYF. CDR3 nucleotide sequence: TGTGCCAGCAGCCCCGGGACTAGCGGTTATATCTCCTACGAGCAGTACTTC. Variable domain in full (rest from reference TRBV7-6 and TRBJ2-7): GAGVSQSPRYKVTKRGQDVALRCDPISGHVSLYWYRQALGQGPEFLTYFNYEAQQDKSGLPNDRFSAERPEGSISTLTIQRTEQRDSAMYRCASSPGTSGYISYEQYFGPGTRLTVT.

The chain has TRBV7-6 and TRBJ1-2; a weak D match, TRBD1 (6 bases). Germline-derived CDR1 and CDR2 are SGHVS and FNYEAQ. This CDR3 region has 15 residues. Trimming stripped 5 bases from V and 6 bases from J, with 19 bases between. CDR3 amino acids: CASSRGGDRIDGYTF. The CDR3 coding sequence is TGTGCCAGCAGCCGAGGTGGTGACAGGATTGATGGCTACACCTTC.

The V and J genes are TRBV29-1 and TRBJ2-3; TRBD2 matches 12 bases. Germline trimming cut 5 bases from V and 1 base from J; bases unmatched to any gene: 7. The germline V gene has CDR1 SQVTM and CDR2 ANQGSEA. The CDR3 covers 16 residues. The CDR3 reads CSVRPRLAGGTDTQYF. The DNA of the CDR3 is TGCAGCGTTAGACCCCGACTAGCGGGAGGCACAGATACGCAGTATTTT.

The chain couples TRBV19 to TRBJ1-5; 8 bases are a match to TRBD1. Germline V gene data show CDR1 as LNHDA and CDR2 as SQIVND (reference sequence). CDR3 length: 17 residues. Trimming took 1 base from V and 11 from J; bases not matched to a gene: 16. The CDR3 sequence is CASSIGGTGHSVEAQHF. CDR3 nucleotide sequence: TGTGCCAGTAGTATAGGGGGGACAGGACACTCCGTCGAGGCCCAGCATTTT.

CDR3 sequence (DNA): TGTGCCAGCAGCCCTTGGGGGGGGCGAGGCGATCAGCCCCAGCATTTT. Translating it yields CASSPWGGRGDQPQHF. V is TRBV3-1 (or the pseudogene TRBV3-2) and J is TRBJ1-5, with D maybe TRBD1 (6 bases). The CDR3 totals 16 residues. In germline, CDR1 is LGHDT, CDR2 YNNKEL (reference sequence). V was shortened by 4 bases and J by 5 bases, with 18 bases between the two germline ends.

This clone has a handful of counts. The chain is built from TRBV5-1 and TRBJ2-7; 10 bases are a match to TRBD1. CDR1 SGHRS and CDR2 YFSETQ come from the germline V gene. V lost 0 bases to trimming and J lost 5 bases; unmatched junction nucleotides: 5. The length of the CDR3 is 15 residues. The CDR3 sequence is CASSLEGQGLDEQYF. The DNA of the CDR3 is TGCGCCAGCAGCTTGGAGGGACAGGGGTTGGACGAGCAGTACTTC.

The chain joins TRBV28 to TRBJ2-3; the match to TRBD2 covers 16 bases. The CDR3 loop spans 22 amino acids. With 9 bases clipped from V and 1 base from J, the junction kept 22 bases outside the gene matches. The germline CDR1 and CDR2 sequences are MDHEN and SYDVKM. The CDR3 protein is CASPPSHVGLAGGGRGTDTQYF. As DNA, the CDR3 is TGTGCCAGTCCCCCATCCCATGTGGGACTAGCGGGAGGGGGTCGGGGCACAGATACGCAGTATTTT.

V is TRBV6-2 or TRBV6-3 and J is TRBJ2-2; 7 bases map to TRBD2. The CDR3 totals 14 residues. The ends lost 2 bases at V and 5 bases at J; junction bases unmatched: 2. The germline V gene encodes CDR1 MNHEY and CDR2 SVGEGT. CDR3 in DNA: TGTGCCAGCAGTTACAAAGCGGGAACCGGGGAGCTGTTTTTT. The encoded protein is CASSYKAGTGELFF.

This chain uses TRBV15 with TRBJ2-3; TRBD2 aligns across 9 bases. J gave up 0 bases and V 3 bases, and 7 bases lay outside the gene matches. Per the germline V gene, CDR1 is LNHNV and CDR2 is YYDKDF (reference sequence). The CDR3 length is 17 residues. This CDR3 is CATSSASGVMSTDTQYF. DNA for the CDR3: TGTGCCACCAGCAGTGCTAGCGGGGTCATGAGCACAGATACGCAGTATTTT.